This T cell receptor beta chain was observed in a study of cytomegalovirus exposure and HLA in healthy donors. As regards this clone: Its antigen is still unknown.

The PCR contained 60 Vbeta and 13 Jbeta primers. Sequencing used immunoSEQ multiplex PCR; TCRdb keeps in-frame clones, though not all of them. The profile shows under 200,000 clones, around 80% of them singletons. Broader study findings: Accurate HLA-A and HLA-B prediction from TCR beta sequences was reported for most subjects. Roughly uniform sequencing depth across donors was assumed, possibly incorrectly. Common viral pathogens seemed, in a later analysis, to connect with several of the most significant clusters. Researchers reported from a later analysis that most CMV-associated TCR beta chains appeared HLA-restricted.

Source material: PBMCs. The receptor was isolated from a man between 18 and 35 years old in good health and CMV-seropositive.

The chain's CDR3 is CASSLASAGGTDTQYF. The CDR3 coding sequence is TGTGCCAGCAGCTTGGCCTCAGCGGGAGGCACAGATACGCAGTATTTT. The chain carries TRBV5-4 and TRBJ2-3, with 8 nucleotides matching TRBD2. Germline CDR1 is SGHNT and CDR2 is YYREEE (reference sequence). J gave up 1 base and V 0 bases, and 4 bases lay outside the gene matches. This CDR3 is built from 16 residues.